The present TCR beta chain was sequenced within a study of vaccination effects on CD4 cells after COVID-19. The overall study: Viral peptide pools were used in the ViraFEST assay to expand antigen-specific CD4+ T cells, and sequencing came afterward. About 2.2 million PBMC per well were cultured with 10 IU/ml IL-2 and approximately 9.1 ug/ml peptides.

The method was immunoSEQ multiplex PCR; TCRdb's version includes in-frame clones alone and lacks a portion of them. The data show tens of thousands of clones, with approximately 71% seen just once and over 4% held by the top ten. Study conclusions and caveats: Early post-infection timepoints were missing from the study, which also had few convalescent patients.

In the case of this clone: What it binds is unknown.

Isolating CD4+ T cells followed approximately 9 days of culture. According to the study, vaccine recipients showed no prior SARS-CoV-2 infection and negative nucleocapsid antibodies. Specimen: CD4+ T cells from PBMCs cultured without peptide, collected before COVID-19 vaccination. The source of this sequence is a human donor who received a COVID-19 vaccine.

CDR3 coding DNA: TGTGCCAGCAGTCCGTCAGATACAGGGAGGTTTCGCGGCTACACCTTC. It codes for CASSPSDTGRFRGYTF. This chain joins TRBV5-4 and TRBJ1-2; D might be TRBD1 (6 bases). The CDR3 extends over 16 amino acids. CDR1 SGHNT and CDR2 YYREEE come from the germline V gene (reference sequence). The V end was cut by 5 bases, the J end by 8 bases, with 25 bases between. The full variable domain, rest sourced from reference TRBV5-4 and TRBJ1-2, is ETGVTQSPTHLIKTRGQQVTLRCSSQSGHNTVSWYQQALGQGPQFIFQYYREEENGRGNFPPRFSGLQFPNYSSELNVNALELDDSALYLCASSPSDTGRFRGYTFGSGTRLTVV.